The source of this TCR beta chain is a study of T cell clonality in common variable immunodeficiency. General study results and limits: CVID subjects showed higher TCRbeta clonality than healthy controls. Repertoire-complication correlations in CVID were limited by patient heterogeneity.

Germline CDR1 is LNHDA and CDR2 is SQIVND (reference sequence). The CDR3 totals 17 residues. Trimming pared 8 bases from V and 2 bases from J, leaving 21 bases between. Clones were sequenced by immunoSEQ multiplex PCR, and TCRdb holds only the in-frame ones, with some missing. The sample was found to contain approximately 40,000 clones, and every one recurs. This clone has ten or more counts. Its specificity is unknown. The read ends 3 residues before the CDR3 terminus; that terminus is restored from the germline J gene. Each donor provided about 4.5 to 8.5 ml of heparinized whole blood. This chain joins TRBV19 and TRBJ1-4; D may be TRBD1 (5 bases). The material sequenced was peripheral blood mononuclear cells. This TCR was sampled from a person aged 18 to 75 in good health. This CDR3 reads CASSFDRPGITNEKLFF. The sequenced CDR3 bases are TGTGCCAGTTCATTCGACAGACCCGGGATTACTAATGAAAAA.